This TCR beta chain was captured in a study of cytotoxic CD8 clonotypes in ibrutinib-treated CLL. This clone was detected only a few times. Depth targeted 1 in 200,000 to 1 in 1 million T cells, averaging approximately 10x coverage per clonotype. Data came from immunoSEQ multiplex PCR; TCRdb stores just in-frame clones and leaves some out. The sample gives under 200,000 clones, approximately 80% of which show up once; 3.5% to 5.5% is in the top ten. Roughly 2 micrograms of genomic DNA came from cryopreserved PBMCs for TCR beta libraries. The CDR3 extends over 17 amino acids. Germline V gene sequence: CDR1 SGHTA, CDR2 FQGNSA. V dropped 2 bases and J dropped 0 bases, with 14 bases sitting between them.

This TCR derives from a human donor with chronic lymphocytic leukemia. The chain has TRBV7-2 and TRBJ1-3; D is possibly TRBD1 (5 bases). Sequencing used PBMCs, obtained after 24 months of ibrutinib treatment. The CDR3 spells CASSLSPPGTSGNTIYF. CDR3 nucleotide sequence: TGTGCCAGCAGCTTAAGTCCGCCGGGGACCTCTGGAAACACCATATATTTT.